A selection of T cell receptor beta chains follows, all from one sample in a study of CD8+CD57+ T cells in acquired aplastic anemia. MiXCR was run by TCRdb on the reads, yielding one entry per CDR3 protein. In the table there are 400,000 to 450,000 distinct CDR3 sequences, around 68% of which are singletons. Sequenced sample: sorted CD4+, CD8+, or CD8+CD57+ T cells (not recorded which) from PBMCs. The receptors here all came from a human donor in good health, serving as a control. CDR3s include the opening cysteine and the closing phenylalanine or tryptophan. D genes are given only for firm matches. Clone size is stated in some rows and not others, as once, few, many or a class when expanded.

v_gene	d_gene	j_gene	abundance	CDR3nt	CDR3aa
TRBV7-9	NA	TRBJ1-1	NA	TGTGCCAGCAGCTTCCGTAGCGGGGGTGGGGTCGGGGAGTTT	CASSFRSGGGVGEF
TRBV2	NA	TRBJ1-1	NA	TGTGCCAGCAGCGTAGGACTTAGAGACACTGAAGCTTTCTTT	CASSVGLRDTEAFF
TRBV30	NA	TRBJ2-7	many	TGTGCCTGGAGAGGAGGGGGCGCGGGTTACGAGCAGTACTTC	CAWRGGGAGYEQYF
TRBV11-3	NA	TRBJ1-4	once	TGTGCCCGCTGCTTAAGCGGTAATGAAACACTGTTTTTT	CARCLSGNETLFF
TRBV4-2	TRBD1	TRBJ2-3	many	TGTGCCAGCAGCTTGACAGGGGGGAACACAGATACGCAGTATTTT	CASSLTGGNTDTQYF
TRBV7-4	NA	TRBJ1-5	NA	TGTGCCAGCAGCCTCCGTCCCGATAGCAATCACCCCCAGCATTTT	CASSLRPDSNHPQHF
TRBV24-1	TRBD1	TRBJ1-6	NA	TGTGCCACTCCCACAGGGGAGAGCTTTTCACCCCTCCACTTT	CATPTGESFSPLHF
TRBV7-9	TRBD1	TRBJ1-6	NA	TGTGCCAGCAGCCCGCACCAGGGGGCGGGGGGCTACACCCACTTT	CASSPHQGAGGYTHF
TRBV9	NA	TRBJ1-1	NA	TGTGCCAGCAGCGTCGACCCGAGGAACACTGAAGCTTTCTTT	CASSVDPRNTEAFF
TRBV15	NA	TRBJ1-5	NA	TGTGCCAGCAGCACCGGGCAGATCAATCAGCCCCAGCATTTT	CASSTGQINQPQHF
TRBV5-5	TRBD2	TRBJ2-7	NA	TGTGCCAGCAGCGTAGGACGGGGGGTCGACGAGCAGTACTTC	CASSVGRGVDEQYF
TRBV29-1	TRBD2	TRBJ2-7	NA	TGCAGCGCCTCGCCGGGGGGCGAGCAGTACTTC	CSASPGGEQYF
TRBV7-7	NA	TRBJ2-7	NA	TGTGCCAGCAGCTCCTGGACCGGCACCAACGCGCACTATTTC	CASSSWTGTNAHYF
TRBV7-2	NA	TRBJ2-7	NA	TGTGCCAGCAACCGGTCCGGGGGTGAGGAGTTCTTCGGGTTC	CASNRSGGEEFFGF
TRBV9	TRBD1	TRBJ1-5	NA	TGTGCCAGCAGCGTGTCGTACGGACAGGGGAGCAATCAGCCCCAGCATTTT	CASSVSYGQGSNQPQHF
TRBV20-1	NA	TRBJ2-5	NA	TGCAGTGCTAGAAGTCCAGGGTACGAGACCCAGTACTTC	CSARSPGYETQYF
TRBV20-1	NA	TRBJ1-5	many	TGCAGTGCTGATAGGAGCGGTAATCAGCCCCAGCATTTT	CSADRSGNQPQHF
TRBV20-1	TRBD2	TRBJ2-7	NA	TGCAGTGCTAGAGAGACAGGACTAGCGGGGGCTGGCTCCTACGAGCAGTACTTC	CSARETGLAGAGSYEQYF
TRBV4-3	TRBD1	TRBJ2-4	many	TGCGCCAGCAGCCAAGATCCGGTTAAAACAGGGGGCGCGAGTCCCAAAAACATTCAGTACTTC	CASSQDPVKTGGASPKNIQYF
TRBV20-1	TRBD1	TRBJ2-2	NA	TGCAGTGCTAGTGGCGAGGGGGCCGACGAGCTGTTTTTT	CSASGEGADELFF
TRBV7-2	NA	TRBJ1-5	NA	TGTGCCAGCAGCCAATCCTTGGCAGATCACCCCCACCATTTT	CASSQSLADHPHHF
TRBV7-2	NA	TRBJ2-7	many	TGTGCCAGCAGCCGGGGGCCAGACTACGAGCAGTACTTC	CASSRGPDYEQYF
TRBV5-1	NA	TRBJ2-3	NA	TGTGCCAGCAGCCTACACAGGGACACAGATACGCAGTATTTT	CASSLHRDTDTQYF
TRBV7-2	TRBD1	TRBJ1-2	once	TGTGCCAGCAGCTCCGGCGCAGGGGGGGTGGGTACCCAGTTC	CASSSGAGGVGTQF
TRBV30	NA	TRBJ1-1	NA	TGTGCCTGGAGTAACGGGGCTCTAGCGAGCACTGAAGCTTTCTTT	CAWSNGALASTEAFF
TRBV24-1	NA	TRBJ2-3	many	TGTGCCACCAGTGATCTAACGCGGGGAGGCACAGATACGCAGTATTTT	CATSDLTRGGTDTQYF
TRBV7-2	NA	TRBJ2-5	NA	TGTGCCACCAGCAGCAATACGGAAGCAGAGACCATATACTTC	CATSSNTEAETIYF
TRBV20-1	TRBD1	TRBJ1-6	NA	TGCAGTGCAACGGGACAGGGGAGCAGTTCACCCCTCCACTTT	CSATGQGSSSPLHF
TRBV20-1	NA	TRBJ1-1	NA	TGCAGTGTTGTAACTGGGGGGCTGCACACTGAAGCTTTCTTT	CSVVTGGLHTEAFF